The rows below give T cell receptor beta chains drawn from one sample of a study of graft-versus-host responses after intestinal transplantation. Sequenced by immunoSEQ multiplex PCR; TCRdb stores in-frame clones only, minus some. The repertoire holds 20,000 to 25,000 clones, with approximately 40% as singletons. The input for sequencing was alloreactive CD8+ T cells from a mixed lymphocyte reaction culture, taken before intestinal transplant. These receptor sequences come from a human patient who received an intestinal transplant. Each CDR3 is given with its conserved first and last residue. Each record gives: J gene, CDR3 length, V gene, D gene, clone size, CDR3 DNA, CDR3 protein. The D gene is left open where the match is weak. Clone size appears in some rows only: once, few, many, or a class for an expanded clone.

J: TRBJ1-2; length: 14; V: TRBV2; D: .; size: medium-sized; DNA: TGTGCCAGCAGTAAAGGGGAAATGGACTATGGCTACACCTTC; CDR3: CASSKGEMDYGYTF
J: TRBJ2-4; length: 20; V: TRBV27; D: TRBD2; size: few; DNA: TGTGCCAGCAGTCGCGTGTGGAGCGGGAGGTCTCCAATTGTTCATAGCATTCAGTACTTC; CDR3: CASSRVWSGRSPIVHSIQYF
J: TRBJ2-7; length: 16; V: TRBV7-2; D: .; size: .; DNA: TGCGCCAGCAGCCCTGACGGACGGATGTCAACCTACGAGCAGTACTTC; CDR3: CASSPDGRMSTYEQYF
J: TRBJ2-3; length: 11; V: TRBV6-6; D: .; size: few; DNA: TGTGCCAATGCCCAGACAGATACGCAGTATTTT; CDR3: CANAQTDTQYF
J: TRBJ2-7; length: 12; V: TRBV5-1; D: TRBD2; size: .; DNA: TGCGCCAGCAGCTCCCCGGGGGGGGAGCAGTACTTC; CDR3: CASSSPGGEQYF
J: TRBJ2-5; length: 13; V: TRBV6-5; D: .; size: .; DNA: TGTGCCAGCAGTACGCCCGGTAGCGGGACCCAGTACTTC; CDR3: CASSTPGSGTQYF
J: TRBJ1-2; length: 13; V: TRBV5-1; D: .; size: few; DNA: TGCGCCAGCAGCTCACAGGGATCCTATGGCTACACCTTC; CDR3: CASSSQGSYGYTF
J: TRBJ2-7; length: 13; V: TRBV5-5; D: .; size: once; DNA: TGTGCCAGCAGCCCGGTCTCTTCCTACGAGCAGTACTTC; CDR3: CASSPVSSYEQYF
J: TRBJ2-1; length: 11; V: TRBV30; D: .; size: few; DNA: TGTGCTTACGGGATGACCCTTCAGCAGTTCTTC; CDR3: CAYGMTLQQFF
J: TRBJ2-2; length: 15; V: TRBV7-9; D: .; size: medium-sized; DNA: TGTGCCAGCAGCCCCCGCGGTGCTCTCACCGGGGAGCTGTTTTTT; CDR3: CASSPRGALTGELFF
J: TRBJ2-7; length: 15; V: TRBV7-3; D: .; size: few; DNA: TGTGCCAGCAGCTTAGTTTCGGGTGAGGGTTACGAGCAGTACTTC; CDR3: CASSLVSGEGYEQYF
J: TRBJ2-3; length: 16; V: TRBV7-2; D: .; size: .; DNA: TGTGCCAGCAGCTTGTTTTCGGGGGTCTTAAGAGATACGCAGTATTTT; CDR3: CASSLFSGVLRDTQYF
J: TRBJ2-7; length: 14; V: TRBV18; D: TRBD1; size: few; DNA: TGTGCCAGCTCACCACGGACAGGGGGTAACGAGCAGTACTTC; CDR3: CASSPRTGGNEQYF
J: TRBJ1-3; length: 15; V: TRBV4-1; D: .; size: .; DNA: TGCGCCAGCAGCCAAGATCCTCTCTCTGGAAACACCATATATTTT; CDR3: CASSQDPLSGNTIYF
J: TRBJ1-1; length: 15; V: TRBV9; D: .; size: .; DNA: TGTGCCAGCAGCGTAGCGGCCAGTTATGGGACTGAAGCTTTCTTT; CDR3: CASSVAASYGTEAFF
J: TRBJ1-4; length: 18; V: TRBV19; D: .; size: .; DNA: TGTGCCAGTAGTATGCGGGGGGGACTCCTCGCAACTAATGAAAAACTGTTTTTT; CDR3: CASSMRGGLLATNEKLFF
J: TRBJ2-1; length: 15; V: TRBV7-9; D: TRBD2; size: few; DNA: TGTGCCAGCAGCGACTGGACTAGCGGGAACAATGAGCAGTTCTTC; CDR3: CASSDWTSGNNEQFF
J: TRBJ2-1; length: 15; V: TRBV6-1; D: TRBD2; size: .; DNA: TGTGCCAGCAGAACCGGGACTAGCGGGATCAATGAGCAGTTCTTC; CDR3: CASRTGTSGINEQFF
J: TRBJ2-7; length: 16; V: TRBV28; D: .; size: .; DNA: TGTGCCAGCAGACCTTACCGGGACGCCGGATGGTACGAGCAGTACTTC; CDR3: CASRPYRDAGWYEQYF
J: TRBJ1-3; length: 15; V: TRBV6-9; D: .; size: .; DNA: TGTGCCAGCAGGACCGGGACGTACTCTGGAAACACCATATATTTT; CDR3: CASRTGTYSGNTIYF
J: TRBJ2-7; length: 15; V: TRBV2; D: .; size: few; DNA: TGTGCCAGCAGTGAAGACAGGCCAAGCTCCTACGAGCAGTACTTC; CDR3: CASSEDRPSSYEQYF
J: TRBJ2-1; length: 11; V: TRBV11-1; D: .; size: .; DNA: TGTGCCAGCAGCTTCTACAATGAGCAGTTCTTC; CDR3: CASSFYNEQFF
J: TRBJ2-5; length: 12; V: TRBV5-1; D: .; size: .; DNA: TGCGCCAGCAGGATATCCCAAGAGACCCAGTACTTC; CDR3: CASRISQETQYF
J: TRBJ1-1; length: 14; V: TRBV6-5; D: .; size: .; DNA: TGTGCCAGCAGTTACTCGTTTCGGACGGACGAAGCTTTCTTT; CDR3: CASSYSFRTDEAFF
J: TRBJ2-3; length: 12; V: TRBV5-5; D: .; size: medium-sized; DNA: TGTGCCAGCAGCTTGGAGGGAGATACGCAGTATTTT; CDR3: CASSLEGDTQYF
J: TRBJ2-7; length: 15; V: TRBV30; D: TRBD1; size: few; DNA: TGTGCCTGGAGGAGACTCAGGGGGAGAACCTACGAGCAGTACTTC; CDR3: CAWRRLRGRTYEQYF
J: TRBJ2-2; length: 14; V: TRBV19; D: .; size: medium-sized; DNA: TGTTCGCAAGACCCGGGACACACCACCGGGGAGCTGTTTTTT; CDR3: CSQDPGHTTGELFF
J: TRBJ2-1; length: 20; V: TRBV4-1; D: TRBD2; size: .; DNA: TGCGCCAGCAGCCAAGATATTAGAGCGGGAGGGGGTATAGCACGGCATGAGCAGTTCTTC; CDR3: CASSQDIRAGGGIARHEQFF
J: TRBJ2-1; length: 14; V: TRBV25-1; D: .; size: .; DNA: TGTGCCAGCAGTGAAGGCAAGGTCTACAATGAGCAGTTCTTC; CDR3: CASSEGKVYNEQFF
J: TRBJ1-1; length: 16; V: TRBV7-2; D: TRBD1; size: .; DNA: TGTGCCAGCAGCCAACAGGGGGTCCTTCCGAACACTGAAGCTTTCTTT; CDR3: CASSQQGVLPNTEAFF
J: TRBJ2-7; length: 13; V: TRBV9; D: .; size: .; DNA: TGTGCCAGCAGCGCCAGTGGTGGGTCTAAGCAGTACTTC; CDR3: CASSASGGSKQYF
J: TRBJ1-5; length: 16; V: TRBV6-5; D: .; size: .; DNA: TGTGCCAGCAGTTACAATTCTGGCGGCGGCAATCAGCCCCAGCATTTT; CDR3: CASSYNSGGGNQPQHF
J: TRBJ2-3; length: 14; V: TRBV10-1; D: .; size: .; DNA: TGCGCCAGCAGTGAGGTGCGGGCCCCAGATACGCAGTATTTT; CDR3: CASSEVRAPDTQYF
J: TRBJ1-1; length: 16; V: TRBV19; D: TRBD1; size: .; DNA: TGTGCCAGTAGTATCCTCCCGACAGGGATGAACACTGAAGCTTTCTTT; CDR3: CASSILPTGMNTEAFF
J: TRBJ2-3; length: 16; V: TRBV11-2; D: TRBD2; size: .; DNA: TGTGCCAGCAGCTTAGTAGCGGGGGTTTTCACAGATACGCAGTATTTT; CDR3: CASSLVAGVFTDTQYF
J: TRBJ1-2; length: 15; V: TRBV28; D: .; size: few; DNA: TGTGCCAGCAGTTTGTCGGTGACATCGGGCGATGGCTACACCTTC; CDR3: CASSLSVTSGDGYTF
J: TRBJ2-7; length: 16; V: TRBV6-5; D: .; size: few; DNA: TGTGCCAGCAGTTACTCGCGGACAGGAGGGTCCTACGAGCAGTACTTC; CDR3: CASSYSRTGGSYEQYF
J: TRBJ2-7; length: 14; V: TRBV9; D: TRBD1; size: .; DNA: TGTGCCAGCAGCGGGGGACAGTGGGCCTACGAGCAGTACTTC; CDR3: CASSGGQWAYEQYF
J: TRBJ2-1; length: 15; V: TRBV9; D: TRBD2; size: .; DNA: TGTGCCAGCAGCGCACTAGCGGGAAGCTACAATGAGCAGTTCTTC; CDR3: CASSALAGSYNEQFF